This T cell receptor (beta chain) came from a study of T cell responses to AZD1222 COVID-19 vaccine. Study-level information: Whether given at about 4 or about 12 weeks, second doses were pooled. Study-wide results and limits: Within unmutated variant regions lay the reported targets of nearly half of spike-specific TCRs. Among the donors, most were white British and more were female, and clonal diversity was possibly underestimated.

Deletions cut 2 bases from V and 4 bases from J, with 18 bases between. The germline gives CDR1 SGHVS, CDR2 FNYEAQ. The CDR3 loop spans 18 amino acids. In the case of this clone: Its antigen is as yet unknown.

Clones were sequenced by immunoSEQ multiplex PCR, and TCRdb holds only the in-frame ones, with some missing. The sample holds some 160,000 clones, 90% to 95% seen once. The material was peripheral blood, obtained on day 0 of AZD1222 vaccination. V and J are TRBV7-6 and TRBJ1-6, with a possible D match to TRBD1 (6 bases). The sequence was collected from an adult in good health. The CDR3 bases are TGTGCCAGCAGCTTAAATTTTCGTCAGGGGCTTTATAATTCACCCCTCCACTTT. Its protein product is CASSLNFRQGLYNSPLHF.